This T cell receptor beta chain was sequenced in a study of blood T cell repertoires in COVID-19. Study background: The United States, Italy and Spain provided the acute and convalescent COVID-19 samples. Sources were T cells, B-cell-depleted T cells, or PBMCs; the material itself was cDNA or gDNA.

Original data processing: Amplification from reference gene primers served as the basis for estimated nucleated cell counts. Using immunoSEQ multiplex PCR, the repertoire was profiled, and TCRdb retains in-frame clones only, with some absent. V and J calls and clone size are copied from that table; D and trimming were computed from the DNA. The sample carries roughly 100,000 clones, about 89% recorded once. CDR3 length: 16 amino acids. V was pared by 2 bases and J by 0 bases, with 11 bases between. Germline V gene sequence: CDR1 MNHEY, CDR2 SMNVEV (reference sequence). The sample consisted of peripheral blood. The chain uses TRBV27 and TRBJ1-5; unclear D gene. The sequence was collected from a woman between 65 and 79 years old with acute or convalescent COVID-19. The CDR3, as DNA: TGTGCCAGCAGTTTAGTAGGAGGATATAGCAATCAGCCCCAGCATTTT. This codes for CASSLVGGYSNQPQHF.